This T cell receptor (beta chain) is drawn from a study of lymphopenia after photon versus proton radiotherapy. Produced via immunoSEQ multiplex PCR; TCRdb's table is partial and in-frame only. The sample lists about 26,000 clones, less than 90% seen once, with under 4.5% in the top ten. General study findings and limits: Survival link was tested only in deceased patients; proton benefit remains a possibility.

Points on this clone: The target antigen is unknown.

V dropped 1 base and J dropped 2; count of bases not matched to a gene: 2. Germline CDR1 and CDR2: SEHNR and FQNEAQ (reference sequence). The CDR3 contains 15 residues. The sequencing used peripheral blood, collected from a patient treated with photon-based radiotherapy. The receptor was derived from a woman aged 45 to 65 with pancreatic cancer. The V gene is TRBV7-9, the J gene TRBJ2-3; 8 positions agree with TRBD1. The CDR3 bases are TGTGCCAGCAGCTTAGGGCAGGGGGCCACAGATACGCAGTATTTT. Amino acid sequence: CASSLGQGATDTQYF.